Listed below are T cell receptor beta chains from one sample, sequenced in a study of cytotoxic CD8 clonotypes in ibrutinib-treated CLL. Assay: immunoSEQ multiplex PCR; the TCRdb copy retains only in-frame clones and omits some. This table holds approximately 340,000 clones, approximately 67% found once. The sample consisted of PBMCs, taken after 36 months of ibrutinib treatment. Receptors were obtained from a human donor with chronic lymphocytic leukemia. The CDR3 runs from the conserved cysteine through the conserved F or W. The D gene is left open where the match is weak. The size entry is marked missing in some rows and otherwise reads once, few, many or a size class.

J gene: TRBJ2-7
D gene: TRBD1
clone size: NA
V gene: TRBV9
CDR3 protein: CASSVGPTGNGYEQYF
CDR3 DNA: TGTGCCAGCAGCGTAGGACCGACAGGGAATGGTTACGAGCAGTACTTC

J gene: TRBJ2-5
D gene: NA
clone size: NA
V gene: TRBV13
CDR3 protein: CASMVNSPGPQETQYF
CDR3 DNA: TGTGCCAGCATGGTAAATAGCCCGGGACCTCAAGAGACCCAGTACTTC

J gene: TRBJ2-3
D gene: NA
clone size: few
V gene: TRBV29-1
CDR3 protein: CSVDAAVDTQYF
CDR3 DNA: TGCAGCGTTGATGCGGCGGTAGATACGCAGTATTTT

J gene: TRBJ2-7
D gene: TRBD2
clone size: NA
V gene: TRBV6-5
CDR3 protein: CASSRTSGSSYEQYF
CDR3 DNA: TGTGCCAGCAGCCGGACTAGCGGGAGTTCTTACGAGCAGTACTTC

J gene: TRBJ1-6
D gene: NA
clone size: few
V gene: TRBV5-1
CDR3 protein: CASRGAHNSPLHF
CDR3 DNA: TGCGCCAGCAGGGGGGCCCATAATTCACCCCTCCACTTT

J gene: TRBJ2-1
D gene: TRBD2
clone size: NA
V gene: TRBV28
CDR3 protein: CATRLPRLAGGSYNEQFF
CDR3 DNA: TGTGCCACCCGACTACCCCGACTAGCGGGAGGGTCCTACAATGAGCAGTTCTTC

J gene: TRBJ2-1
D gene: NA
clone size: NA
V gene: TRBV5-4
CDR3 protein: CASSRDSLGLGNEQFF
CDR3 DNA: TGTGCCAGCAGCCGAGACAGCCTGGGGTTGGGGAATGAGCAGTTCTTC

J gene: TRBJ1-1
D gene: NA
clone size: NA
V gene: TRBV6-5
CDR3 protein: CASSYSTGEAFF
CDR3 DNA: TGTGCCAGCAGTTACTCGACGGGTGAAGCTTTCTTT

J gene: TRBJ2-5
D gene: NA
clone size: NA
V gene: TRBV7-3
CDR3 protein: CASSLGPQGTQYF
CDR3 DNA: TGTGCCAGCAGCTTAGGGCCCCAGGGGACCCAGTACTTC

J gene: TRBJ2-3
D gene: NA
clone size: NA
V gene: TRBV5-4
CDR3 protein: CASRYPGTSPSTQYF
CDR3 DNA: TGTGCCAGCAGGTACCCCGGGACTTCTCCTAGTACGCAGTATTTT

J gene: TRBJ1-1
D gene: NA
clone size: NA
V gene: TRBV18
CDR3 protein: CASTQRTEAFF
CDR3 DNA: TGTGCCAGCACACAGCGCACTGAAGCTTTCTTT

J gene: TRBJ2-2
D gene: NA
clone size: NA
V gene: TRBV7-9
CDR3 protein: CASSLMGATGELFF
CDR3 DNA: TGTGCCAGCAGCTTAATGGGGGCCACCGGGGAGCTGTTTTTT

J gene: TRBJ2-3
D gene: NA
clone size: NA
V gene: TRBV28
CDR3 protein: CASTALDTQYF
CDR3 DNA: TGTGCCAGCACGGCGCTGGATACGCAGTATTTT

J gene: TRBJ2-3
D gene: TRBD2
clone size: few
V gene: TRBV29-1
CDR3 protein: CSVEEGRGQYF
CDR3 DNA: TGCAGCGTTGAAGAGGGGAGGGGGCAGTATTTT

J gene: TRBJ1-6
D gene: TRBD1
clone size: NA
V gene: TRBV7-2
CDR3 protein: CASSAHGTGGSPLHF
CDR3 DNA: TGTGCCAGCAGCGCACACGGGACAGGCGGTTCACCCCTCCACTTT

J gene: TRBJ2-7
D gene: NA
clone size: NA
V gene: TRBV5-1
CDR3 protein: CASSLVSLYEQYF
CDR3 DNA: TGCGCCAGCAGCTTGGTTTCTCTCTACGAGCAGTACTTC

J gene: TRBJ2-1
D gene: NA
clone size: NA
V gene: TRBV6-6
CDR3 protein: CASRDSSYNEQFF
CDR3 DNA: TGTGCCAGCAGGGATAGCTCTTACAATGAGCAGTTCTTC

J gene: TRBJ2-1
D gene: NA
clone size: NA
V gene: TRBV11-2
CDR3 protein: CASSLALFAYNEQFF
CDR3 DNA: TGTGCCAGCAGCTTAGCCCTCTTCGCCTACAATGAGCAGTTCTTC

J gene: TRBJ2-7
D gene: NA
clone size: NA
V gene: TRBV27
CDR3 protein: CASSNHLSGRSYEQYF
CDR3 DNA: TGTGCCAGCAGCAATCATCTTAGCGGCCGCTCCTACGAGCAGTACTTC

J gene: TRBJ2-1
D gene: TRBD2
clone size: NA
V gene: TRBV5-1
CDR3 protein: CASSLAGLAGLNEQFF
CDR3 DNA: TGCGCCAGCAGCTTGGCCGGACTAGCGGGGTTGAATGAGCAGTTCTTC

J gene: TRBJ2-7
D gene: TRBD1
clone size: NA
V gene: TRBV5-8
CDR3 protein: CASSLGTGRDEQYF
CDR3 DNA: TGTGCCAGCAGCTTAGGGACAGGGCGGGACGAGCAGTACTTC

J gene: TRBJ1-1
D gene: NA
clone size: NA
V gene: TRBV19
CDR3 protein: CASSIGGNTEAFF
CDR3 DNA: TGTGCCAGTAGTATCGGGGGGAACACTGAAGCTTTCTTT

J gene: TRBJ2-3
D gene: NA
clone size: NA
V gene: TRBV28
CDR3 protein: CASSLQVTDTQYF
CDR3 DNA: TGTGCCAGCAGTTTACAGGTCACAGATACGCAGTATTTT

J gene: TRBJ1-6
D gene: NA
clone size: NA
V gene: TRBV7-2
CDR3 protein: CASSLSWHRAENSPLHF
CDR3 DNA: TGTGCCAGCAGCTTAAGTTGGCACCGGGCGGAAAATTCACCCCTCCACTTT

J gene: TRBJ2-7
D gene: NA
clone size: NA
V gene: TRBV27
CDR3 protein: CASSHPGGEQYF
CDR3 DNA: TGTGCCAGCAGCCATCCGGGTGGGGAGCAGTACTTC

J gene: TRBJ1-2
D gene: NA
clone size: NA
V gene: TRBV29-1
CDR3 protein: CSVSVREGLNYGYTF
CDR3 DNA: TGCAGCGTTTCTGTACGGGAGGGGCTAAACTATGGCTACACCTTC

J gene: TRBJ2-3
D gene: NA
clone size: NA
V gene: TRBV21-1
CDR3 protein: CASSKAPGLAFADTQYF
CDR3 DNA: TGTGCCAGCAGCAAAGCTCCGGGACTAGCTTTCGCAGATACGCAGTATTTT

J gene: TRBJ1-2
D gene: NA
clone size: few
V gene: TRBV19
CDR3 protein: CASSIVAGSWDTGSNYGYTF
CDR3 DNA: TGTGCCAGTAGTATAGTTGCAGGGAGTTGGGACACCGGATCTAACTATGGCTACACCTTC

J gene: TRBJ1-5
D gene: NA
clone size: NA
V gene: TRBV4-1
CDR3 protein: CASSQDYRVSNQPQHF
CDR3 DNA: TGCGCCAGCAGCCAAGATTACAGGGTCAGCAATCAGCCCCAGCATTTT

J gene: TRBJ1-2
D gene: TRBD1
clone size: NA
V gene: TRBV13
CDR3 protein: CASSFGQAPGYGYTF
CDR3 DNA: TGTGCCAGCAGCTTCGGACAGGCCCCGGGATATGGCTACACCTTC

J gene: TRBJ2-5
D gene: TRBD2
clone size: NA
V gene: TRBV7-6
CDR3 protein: CASSLTGTSAETQYF
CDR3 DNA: TGTGCCAGCAGCTTAACCGGGACTAGTGCAGAGACCCAGTACTTC

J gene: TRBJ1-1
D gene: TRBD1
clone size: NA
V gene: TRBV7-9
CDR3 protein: CASSTRQGTNTEAFF
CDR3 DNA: TGTGCCAGCAGCACAAGACAGGGCACGAACACTGAAGCTTTCTTT

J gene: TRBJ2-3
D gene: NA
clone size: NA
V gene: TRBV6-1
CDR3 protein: CASSERGAADTQYF
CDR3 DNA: TGTGCCAGCAGTGAGCGCGGGGCCGCAGATACGCAGTATTTT

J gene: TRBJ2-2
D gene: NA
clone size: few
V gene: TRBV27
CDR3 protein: CASSFWSTGELFF
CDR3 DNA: TGTGCCAGCAGTTTCTGGAGCACCGGGGAGCTGTTTTTT

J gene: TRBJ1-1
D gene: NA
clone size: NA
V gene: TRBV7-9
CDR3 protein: CASSLRTTPREGNTEAFF
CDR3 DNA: TGTGCCAGCAGCTTACGAACAACACCTAGGGAGGGGAACACTGAAGCTTTCTTT

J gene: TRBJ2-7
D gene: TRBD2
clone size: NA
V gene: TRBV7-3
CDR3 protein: CASSLTTSGAHEQYF
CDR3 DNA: TGTGCCAGCAGCCTAACGACTAGCGGGGCCCACGAGCAGTACTTC

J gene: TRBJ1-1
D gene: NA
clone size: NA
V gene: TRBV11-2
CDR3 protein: CASSPWVGDTEAFF
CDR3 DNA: TGTGCCAGCAGCCCTTGGGTAGGGGACACTGAAGCTTTCTTT

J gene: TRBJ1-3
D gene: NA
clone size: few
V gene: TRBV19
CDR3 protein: CASSMDTGNTIYF
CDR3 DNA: TGTGCCAGTAGTATGGACACTGGAAACACCATATATTTT

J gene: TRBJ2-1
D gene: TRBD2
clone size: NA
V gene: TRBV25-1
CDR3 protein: CASSGLAGVNEQFF
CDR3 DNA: TGTGCCAGCTCGGGACTAGCGGGAGTCAATGAGCAGTTCTTC